This passage covers 19 T cell receptor beta chains from one sample sequenced in a study of control samples from healthy donors and cancer patients. Repertoires were generated with immunoSEQ multiplex PCR, while TCRdb's copy carries only in-frame clones and drops some. The sample holds 150,000 to 200,000 clones, 85% to 95% seen once. Sequenced input: blood. The receptors stem from a woman aged 40 to 55 in good health.

This clone has a single count. The chain links TRBV4-3 to TRBJ1-3; D perhaps matches TRBD1 (5 bases). The V and J ends lost 0 bases and 3 bases respectively, with 12 bases between them. Germline CDR1 LGHNA, CDR2 YSLEER. The CDR3 loop spans 16 amino acids. The CDR3 loop is CASSQDGWGDGNTIYF. The CDR3 DNA sequence: TGCGCCAGCAGCCAAGATGGTTGGGGGGATGGAAACACCATATATTTT.

The chain carries TRBV7-9 and TRBJ2-7, with TRBD2 matching over 7 bases. V lost 5 bases, J lost 2 bases, and 12 bases stayed unmatched. Germline values: CDR1 SEHNR, CDR2 FQNEAQ (reference sequence). The CDR3 is made up of 16 amino acids. In DNA form, the CDR3 reads TGTGCCAGCAGCCTCCTACCGCGGGAGCGAACCTACGAGCAGTACTTC. This encodes CASSLLPRERTYEQYF.

The chain employs TRBV6-1 and TRBJ1-5; maybe TRBD1 (5 bases). V was cut by 0 bases and J by 6 bases, with 12 bases left in between. Per the germline V gene, CDR1 is MNHNS and CDR2 is SASEGT. The length of the CDR3 is 15 residues. This CDR3 reads CASSEARREFQPQHF. Here the CDR3 DNA reads TGTGCCAGCAGTGAAGCTCGCAGGGAGTTTCAGCCCCAGCATTTT.

The chain recombines TRBV9 with TRBJ1-2; D gene ambiguous. In germline, CDR1 is SGDLS, CDR2 YYNGEE. The length of the CDR3 is 18 residues. V was shortened by 2 bases and J by 2 bases, with 22 bases between the two germline ends. CDR3 in DNA: TGTGCCAGCAGCGTTCCTCACCCCAAAACAGAAGCGAACTATGGCTACACCTTC. It translates to CASSVPHPKTEANYGYTF.

V and J are TRBV11-1 and TRBJ1-1; D call uncertain. CDR3 length equals 16 residues. Germline CDR1 and CDR2: SGHAT and FQDESV (reference sequence). Trimming pared 5 bases from V and 4 bases from J, leaving 20 bases between. CDR3 residues: CASSEGRRVVSTEAFF. CDR3 DNA: TGTGCCAGCAGCGAAGGACGGAGAGTCGTCTCCACTGAAGCTTTCTTT.

A single count supports this clone. The chain has TRBV12-5 and TRBJ1-1; perhaps TRBD1 as D (6 bases). Trimming pared 0 bases from V and 6 bases from J, leaving 11 bases between. CDR1 and CDR2 (germline): LGHNT, FRNRAP. The CDR3 contains 14 residues. The CDR3 spells CASGLVQGHPEAFF. CDR3 in DNA: TGTGCTAGTGGTTTGGTACAGGGACACCCTGAAGCTTTCTTT.

The chain couples TRBV19 to TRBJ2-7; tentatively, D is TRBD1 (6 bases). Germline lookup yields CDR1 LNHDA and CDR2 SQIVND (reference sequence). This CDR3 is built from 16 residues. Trimming took off 3 bases at V and 3 bases at J, with 18 bases between the two ends. The CDR3 nucleotides are TGTGCCAGTAGTATTCGGCGCAGGGGAACTTACTACGAGCAGTACTTC. Its translation is CASSIRRRGTYYEQYF.

The gene calls are TRBV9 and TRBJ2-2; either TRBD1 or TRBD2 may fit D (5 bases each). Germline V gene lookup returns CDR1 SGDLS and CDR2 YYNGEE. V lost 0 bases and J 6 bases, leaving 9 bases between the germline ends. This CDR3 has 14 amino acids. The CDR3 sequence is CASSVELGAGELFF. The CDR3 nucleotides are TGTGCCAGCAGCGTAGAGTTGGGGGCCGGGGAGCTGTTTTTT.

This clone was counted once. CDR3 residues: CASSQSRTGPPAGVHSPLHF. CDR3 DNA sequence: TGCGCCAGCAGTCAATCGCGGACAGGCCCCCCGGCCGGGGTTCATTCACCCCTCCACTTT. The chain is built from TRBV23-1 and TRBJ1-6, with 7 bases lining up with TRBD1. TRBV23-1 falls under the ORF class, with uncertain function. V was clipped by 0 bases and J by 8 bases; unmatched bases: 19. There are 20 residues in the CDR3.

The V gene is TRBV12-3 or TRBV12-4, the J gene TRBJ1-5; D not certain. V lost 2 bases, J lost 0 bases, and 2 bases lay in between. This CDR3 contains 13 residues. In DNA form, the CDR3 reads TGTGCCAGCAGTTTAAGTAGCAATCAGCCCCAGCATTTT. Encoded protein: CASSLSSNQPQHF.

The chain employs TRBV27 and TRBJ2-5; D gene ambiguous. The CDR3 runs 13 residues. Trimming left V 5 bases short and J 4 bases short, with 11 bases between. Per germline, CDR1 MNHEY and CDR2 SMNVEV (reference sequence). CDR3 amino acids: CASSPRTRETQYF. CDR3 nucleotide sequence: TGTGCCAGCAGTCCCCGGACGAGAGAGACCCAGTACTTC.

This chain joins TRBV13 and TRBJ2-3; 7 bases match TRBD2. The CDR3 is made up of 15 amino acids. V lost 4 bases to trimming and J lost 0 bases; unmatched junction nucleotides: 4. Germline lookup yields CDR1 PRHDT and CDR2 FYEKMQ (reference sequence). CDR3 in amino acids: CASSSGGSSTDTQYF. In nucleotides, the CDR3 is TGTGCCAGCAGCTCGGGAGGCTCTAGCACAGATACGCAGTATTTT.

The chain carries TRBV4-2 and TRBJ1-6; D call uncertain. Between the trimmed V and J ends, which lost 0 bases and 10 bases, there was a span of 10 bases. This CDR3 is 14 amino acids long. CDR1 and CDR2 (germline): LGHNA, YNFKEQ. The CDR3 DNA reads TGTGCCAGCAGCCAAGAGGTTACCGAGTCACCCCTCCACTTT. Translating it yields CASSQEVTESPLHF.

This clone was detected once. The chain has TRBV4-3 and TRBJ1-2; D is possibly TRBD1 (5 bases). CDR1 LGHNA and CDR2 YSLEER come from the germline V gene. V was cut by 3 bases and J by 4 bases, with 15 bases left in between. There are 15 residues in the CDR3. In DNA, the CDR3 is TGCGCCAGCAGCCAGGACACAGGAATTGGCTATGGCTACACCTTC. Translation gives CASSQDTGIGYGYTF.

J is TRBJ1-5 and V is TRBV19, with 9 bases that match TRBD1. Per the germline V gene, CDR1 is LNHDA and CDR2 is SQIVND (reference sequence). The CDR3 spans 17 residues. Trimming cost V 4 bases and J 4 bases; bases outside gene matches: 11. CDR3 DNA: TGTGCCAGTAGTAGGGGCCGGGACAGGGCGAGAAATCAGCCCCAGCATTTT. It codes for CASSRGRDRARNQPQHF. Variable domain in full (rest from reference TRBV19 and TRBJ1-5): DGGITQSPKYLFRKEGQNVTLSCEQNLNHDAMYWYRQDPGQGLRLIYYSQIVNDFQKGDIAEGYSVSREKKESFPLTVTSAQKNPTAFYLCASSRGRDRARNQPQHFGDGTRLSIL.

The chain employs TRBV7-8 and TRBJ2-6; D is possibly TRBD1 (5 bases). Germline lookup yields CDR1 SGHVS and CDR2 FQNEAQ. The CDR3 is 16 residues long. V was clipped by 1 base and J by 0 bases, with 7 bases between them. The CDR3 spells CASSLDRHSGANVLTF. CDR3 in DNA: TGTGCCAGCAGCTTAGACAGGCACTCTGGGGCCAACGTCCTGACTTTC. Supplemented by reference TRBV7-8 and TRBJ2-6, the full variable domain reads GAGVSQSPRYKVAKRGQDVALRCDPISGHVSLFWYQQALGQGPEFLTYFQNEAQLDKSGLPSDRFFAERPEGSVSTLKIQRTQQEDSAVYLCASSLDRHSGANVLTFGAGSRLTVL.

J is TRBJ1-2 and V is TRBV6-5; D is unresolved. Looked up from germline, CDR1 is MNHEY and CDR2 is SVGAGI. Trimming took 6 bases from V and 6 from J, leaving 14 bases between them. The CDR3 consists of 13 residues. The CDR3 DNA is TGTGCCAGCAGCCGAAACCTGCGGGATGGCTACACCTTC. Its protein product is CASSRNLRDGYTF.

The chain recombines TRBV25-1 with TRBJ2-1, with TRBD1 matching over 9 bases. V trimming: 6 bases; J trimming: 1 base; junction bases outside the gene matches: 10. Germline V gene lookup returns CDR1 MGHDK and CDR2 SYGVNS. There are 17 residues in the CDR3. For the CDR3, the DNA is TGTGCCAGCAGCCCCCTCCCCGGGACAGGGTCCTACAATGAGCAGTTCTTC. This codes for CASSPLPGTGSYNEQFF.

The V call is TRBV6-1, the J call TRBJ2-3; D is possibly TRBD2 (7 bases). The CDR3 length is 16 residues. Trimming removed 4 bases from V and 3 bases from J, with 17 bases in between. Looked up from germline, CDR1 is MNHNS and CDR2 is SASEGT. CDR3 region: CASSAWGGASTDTQYF. As DNA, the CDR3 is TGTGCCAGCAGTGCCTGGGGGGGGGCCAGTACAGATACGCAGTATTTT.